The 10 T cell receptor beta chains below come from one sample, sequenced in a study of cytomegalovirus exposure and HLA in healthy donors. PCR employed 60 Vbeta and 13 Jbeta primers. Measured with immunoSEQ multiplex PCR; TCRdb has only the in-frame clones, and not every one. There are 200,000 or so clones in the sample; roughly 80% occur only once, and about 1.4% lies in the top ten. Sequences were obtained from PBMCs. The receptor source for this set is a girl aged 10-17 years in good health and CMV-seronegative.

The count of this clone is one. The chain links TRBV9 to TRBJ1-6; 8 bases align to TRBD1. V dropped 4 bases and J dropped 6; count of bases not matched to a gene: 6. The CDR3 runs 15 residues. CDR1 is SGDLS and CDR2 is YYNGEE in the germline V gene. DNA for the CDR3: TGTGCCAGCAGCACAGGACAGGGAACTAATTCACCCCTCCACTTT. This encodes CASSTGQGTNSPLHF.

The chain links TRBV19 to TRBJ1-2, with TRBD1 identical over 7 bases. The ends lost 2 bases at V and 2 bases at J; junction bases unmatched: 2. The CDR3 has 14 amino acids. Germline CDR1 and CDR2: LNHDA and SQIVND (reference sequence). The CDR3 is CASSIRDRNYGYTF. The DNA of the CDR3 is TGTGCCAGTAGTATAAGGGACAGAAACTATGGCTACACCTTC.

About this clone: The sample contains more than one DNA sequence encoding this CDR3. DNA of the CDR3: TGTGCCTGGAGTGTGGGAGGGATCACAGATACGCAGTATTTT. Protein product: CAWSVGGITDTQYF. The V and J genes are TRBV30 and TRBJ2-3; 7 nucleotides line up with TRBD2. The V segment lost 0 bases and the J segment 2 bases; nucleotides outside the gene matches: 2. Germline V lookup: CDR1 GTSNPN, CDR2 SVGIG (reference sequence). The CDR3 length is 14 residues.

This clone was counted between two and nine times. This sequence joins TRBV4-1 and TRBJ1-1; no clear D. CDR1 and CDR2 from the germline V gene are MGHRA and YSYEKL. Trimming took 0 bases from V and 10 from J, leaving 21 bases between them. The CDR3 spans 16 residues. In nucleotides, the CDR3 is TGCGCCAGCAGCCAAGACGGCCCGGGGTCGTTGCAAGGAGCTTTCTTT. Amino acid sequence: CASSQDGPGSLQGAFF.

CDR3 loop: CASSPGGTGPLYGYTF. CDR3 nucleotides: TGTGCCAGCAGCCCTGGGGGGACAGGACCACTCTATGGCTACACCTTC. This chain links TRBV27 with TRBJ1-2; TRBD1 matches 8 bases. With 6 bases clipped from V and 4 bases from J, the junction kept 13 bases outside the gene matches. Germline CDR1 is MNHEY and CDR2 is SMNVEV (reference sequence). The CDR3 covers 16 residues.

This chain links TRBV10-1 with TRBJ2-7, with 8 bases lining up with TRBD1. CDR3 length: 18 residues. The V gene's germline CDR1 is WNHNN and CDR2 SYGVQD (reference sequence). Trimming took 8 bases from V and 5 from J; bases not matched to a gene: 23. CDR3 loop: CASGTLTGARRFDDEQYF. Written as DNA, the CDR3 is TGCGCCAGCGGGACCCTGACAGGGGCTCGACGATTCGATGACGAGCAGTACTTC.

The rearrangement joins TRBV6-1 to TRBJ1-5; a possible D gene is TRBD1 (5 bases). Germline assignment: CDR1 MNHNS and CDR2 SASEGT. Trimming pared 5 bases from V and 3 bases from J, leaving 11 bases between. The CDR3 spans 14 residues. CDR3 DNA: TGTGCCAGCAGTCCGCAGGGTAACAATCAGCCCCAGCATTTT. Amino acids: CASSPQGNNQPQHF.

V is TRBV4-1 and J is TRBJ2-3, with D perhaps TRBD1 (6 bases). Germline CDR1 reads MGHRA; CDR2 reads YSYEKL. Trimming cost V 1 base and J 4 bases, with 12 bases left between them. This CDR3 is 15 amino acids long. The CDR3 region is CASSQGTVGSDTQYF. The DNA for the CDR3 is TGCGCCAGCAGCCAAGGGACAGTGGGGTCAGATACGCAGTATTTT.

The chain employs TRBV19 and TRBJ1-2, with TRBD1 as a possible D gene (5 bases). The V and J ends lost 6 bases and 6 bases respectively, with 11 bases between them. Germline V gene data show CDR1 as LNHDA and CDR2 as SQIVND (reference sequence). This CDR3 has 12 residues. In DNA form, the CDR3 reads TGTGCCAGTAGCTCAGGGAATCATGGCTACACCTTC. Translation: CASSSGNHGYTF.

V is TRBV6-5 and J is TRBJ2-7; TRBD1 agrees at 9 bases. This CDR3 has 14 amino acids. V shed 2 bases, J shed 1 base, and the junction held 0 bases outside the gene matches. CDR1 is MNHEY and CDR2 is SVGAGI in the germline V gene. The CDR3 DNA follows: TGTGCCAGCAGTTACGGACAGGGGTCCTACGAGCAGTACTTC. Translation: CASSYGQGSYEQYF.